Within the sample, the clone carrying this T cell receptor (beta chain) is medium-sized. Its matching antigen is unknown. This sample stems from a study of cytomegalovirus exposure and HLA in healthy donors. Findings of the study overall: Generally TCR sequences proved uncommon, though certain public TCRs appeared in numerous donors. Fewer N-insertions than the approximately 700-donor mean were reportedly shown by an Asian-associated ancestry cluster in a later analysis.

Germline-derived CDR1 and CDR2 are GTSNPN and SVGIG (reference sequence). Trimming pared 3 bases from V and 3 bases from J, leaving 14 bases between. The CDR3 is made up of 15 amino acids. In the PCR, 60 Vbeta and 13 Jbeta primers were used. The authors' processing: In a later analysis, 10 million to 11 million of approximately 80 million unique beta chains occurred in at least two donors. Sequencing used immunoSEQ multiplex PCR; TCRdb keeps in-frame clones, though not all of them. The V and J calls and clone size are taken from that table; D and trimming were inferred from the DNA. This sample carries about 170,000 clones, 60% to 85% of them seen once, and the ten largest clones take less than 0.9%.

The receptor comes from a female donor in good health and CMV-seronegative. The chain combines TRBV30 with TRBJ2-2; D possibly corresponds to TRBD1 (5 bases). Sequenced sample: PBMCs. CDR3 in amino acids: CAWRWQGEDTGELFF. CDR3 nucleotides: TGTGCCTGGAGATGGCAGGGTGAAGACACCGGGGAGCTGTTTTTT.